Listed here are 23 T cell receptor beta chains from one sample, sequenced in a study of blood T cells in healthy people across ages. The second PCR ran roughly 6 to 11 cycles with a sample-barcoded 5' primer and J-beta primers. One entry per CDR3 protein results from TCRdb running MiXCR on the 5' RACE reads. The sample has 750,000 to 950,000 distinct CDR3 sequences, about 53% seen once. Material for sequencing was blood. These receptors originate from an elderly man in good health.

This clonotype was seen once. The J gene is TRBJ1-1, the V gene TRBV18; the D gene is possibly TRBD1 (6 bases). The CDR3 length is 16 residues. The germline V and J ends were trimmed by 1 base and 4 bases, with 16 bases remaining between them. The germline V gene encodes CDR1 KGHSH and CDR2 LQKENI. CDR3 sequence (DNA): TGTGCCAGCTCACCACAGGAAATGAGGGGGGGCACTGAAGCTTTCTTT. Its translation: CASSPQEMRGGTEAFF. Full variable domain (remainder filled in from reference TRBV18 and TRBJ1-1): NAGVMQNPRHLVRRRGQEARLRCSPMKGHSHVYWYRQLPEEGLKFMVYLQKENIIDESGMPKERFSAEFPKEGPSILRIQQVVRGDSAAYFCASSPQEMRGGTEAFFGQGTRLTVV.

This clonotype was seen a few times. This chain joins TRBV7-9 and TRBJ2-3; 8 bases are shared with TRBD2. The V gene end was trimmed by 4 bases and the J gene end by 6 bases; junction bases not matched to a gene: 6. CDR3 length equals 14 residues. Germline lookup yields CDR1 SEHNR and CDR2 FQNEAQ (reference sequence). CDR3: CASSSGREGDTQYF. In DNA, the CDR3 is TGTGCCAGCAGCTCCGGGAGGGAGGGCGATACGCAGTATTTT. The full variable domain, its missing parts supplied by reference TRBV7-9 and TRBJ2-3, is DTGVSQNPRHKITKRGQNVTFRCDPISEHNRLYWYRQTLGQGPEFLTYFQNEAQLEKSRLLSDRFSAERPKGSFSTLEIQRTEQGDSAMYLCASSSGREGDTQYFGPGTRLTVL.

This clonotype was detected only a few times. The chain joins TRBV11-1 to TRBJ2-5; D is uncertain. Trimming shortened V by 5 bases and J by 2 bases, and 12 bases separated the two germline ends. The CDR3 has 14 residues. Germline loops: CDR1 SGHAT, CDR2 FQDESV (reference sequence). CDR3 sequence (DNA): TGTGCCAGCAGCCCCCGGCGGAGACAAGAGACCCAGTACTTC. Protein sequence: CASSPRRRQETQYF. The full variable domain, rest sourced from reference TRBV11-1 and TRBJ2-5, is EAEVAQSPRYKITEKSQAVAFWCDPISGHATLYWYRQILGQGPELLVQFQDESVVDDSQLPKDRFSAERLKGVDSTLKIQPAELGDSAMYLCASSPRRRQETQYFGPGTRLLVL.

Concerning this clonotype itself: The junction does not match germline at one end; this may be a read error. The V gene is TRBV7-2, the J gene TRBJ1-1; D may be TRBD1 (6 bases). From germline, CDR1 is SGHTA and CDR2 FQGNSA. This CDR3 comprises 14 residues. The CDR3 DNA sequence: TGTGCCGGCAGACCAAGAGGGGGGAACACTGAAGCTTTCTTT. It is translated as CAGRPRGGNTEAFF.

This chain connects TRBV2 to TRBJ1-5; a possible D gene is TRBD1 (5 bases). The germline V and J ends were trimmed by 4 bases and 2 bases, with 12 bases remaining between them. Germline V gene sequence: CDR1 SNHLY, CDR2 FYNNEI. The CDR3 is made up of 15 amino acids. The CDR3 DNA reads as TGTGCCAGCAGTGGCGAAAGGGGTGGCAATCAGCCCCAGCATTTT. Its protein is CASSGERGGNQPQHF.

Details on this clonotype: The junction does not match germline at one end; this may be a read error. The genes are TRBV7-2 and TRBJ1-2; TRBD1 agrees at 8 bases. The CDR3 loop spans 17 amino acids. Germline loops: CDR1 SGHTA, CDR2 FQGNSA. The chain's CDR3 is CASSGRQGPRTNYDYTF. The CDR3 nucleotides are TGTGCCAGCAGCGGGAGACAGGGGCCTCGGACTAACTATGACTACACCTTC.

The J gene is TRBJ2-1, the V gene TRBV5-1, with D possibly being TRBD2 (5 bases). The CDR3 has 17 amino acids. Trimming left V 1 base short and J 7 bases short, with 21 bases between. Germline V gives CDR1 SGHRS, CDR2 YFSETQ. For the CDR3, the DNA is TGCGCCAGCAGCTTGAGAAGCCTGGACTCTCTTTCGAATGAGCAGTTCTTC. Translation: CASSLRSLDSLSNEQFF. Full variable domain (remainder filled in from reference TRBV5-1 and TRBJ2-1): KAGVTQTPRYLIKTRGQQVTLSCSPISGHRSVSWYQQTPGQGLQFLFEYFSETQRNKGNFPGRFSGRQFSNSRSEMNVSTLELGDSALYLCASSLRSLDSLSNEQFFGPGTRLTVL.

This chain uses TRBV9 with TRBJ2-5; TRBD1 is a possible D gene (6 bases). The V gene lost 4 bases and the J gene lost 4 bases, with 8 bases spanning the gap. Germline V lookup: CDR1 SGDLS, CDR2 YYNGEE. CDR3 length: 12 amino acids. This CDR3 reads CASSPGVETQYF. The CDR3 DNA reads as TGTGCCAGCAGCCCAGGGGTAGAGACCCAGTACTTC.

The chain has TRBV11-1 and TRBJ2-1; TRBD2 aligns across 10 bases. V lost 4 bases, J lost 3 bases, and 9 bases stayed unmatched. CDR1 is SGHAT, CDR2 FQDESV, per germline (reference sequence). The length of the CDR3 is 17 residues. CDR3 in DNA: TGTGCCAGCAGCTCCTCGCGGACTAGCGGAAACTACAATGAGCAGTTCTTC. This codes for CASSSSRTSGNYNEQFF.

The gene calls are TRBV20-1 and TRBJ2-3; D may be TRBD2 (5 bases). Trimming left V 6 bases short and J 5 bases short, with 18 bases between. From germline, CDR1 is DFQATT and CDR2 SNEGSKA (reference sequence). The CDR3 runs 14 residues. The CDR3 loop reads CSARKAGLVDTQYF. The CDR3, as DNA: TGCAGTGCGAGGAAGGCGGGCCTTGTAGATACGCAGTATTTT.

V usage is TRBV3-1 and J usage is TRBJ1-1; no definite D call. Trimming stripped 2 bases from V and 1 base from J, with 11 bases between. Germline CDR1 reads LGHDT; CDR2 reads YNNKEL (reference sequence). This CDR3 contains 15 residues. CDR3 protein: CASSQKVSGNTEAFF. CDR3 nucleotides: TGTGCCAGCAGCCAAAAGGTGTCTGGGAACACTGAAGCTTTCTTT.

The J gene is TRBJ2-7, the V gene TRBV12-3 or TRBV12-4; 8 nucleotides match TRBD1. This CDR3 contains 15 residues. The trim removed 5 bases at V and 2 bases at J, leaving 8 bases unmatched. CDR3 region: CASSTRTGSPYEQYF. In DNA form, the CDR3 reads TGTGCCAGCAGTACCCGGACAGGGTCACCCTACGAGCAGTACTTC.

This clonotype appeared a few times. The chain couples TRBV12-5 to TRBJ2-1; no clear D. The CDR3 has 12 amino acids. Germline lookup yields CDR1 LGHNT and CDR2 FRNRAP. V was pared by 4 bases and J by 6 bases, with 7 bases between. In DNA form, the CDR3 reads TGTGCTAGTGGTTCCCGAAGCAATGAGCAGTTCTTC. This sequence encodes CASGSRSNEQFF.

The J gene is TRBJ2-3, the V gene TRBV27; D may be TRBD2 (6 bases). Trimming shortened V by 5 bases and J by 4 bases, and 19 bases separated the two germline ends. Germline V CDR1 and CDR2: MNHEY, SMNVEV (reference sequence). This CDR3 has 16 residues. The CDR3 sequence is CASSLPGDPLADTQYF. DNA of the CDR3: TGTGCCAGCAGTCTCCCGGGGGACCCCCTGGCAGATACGCAGTATTTT.

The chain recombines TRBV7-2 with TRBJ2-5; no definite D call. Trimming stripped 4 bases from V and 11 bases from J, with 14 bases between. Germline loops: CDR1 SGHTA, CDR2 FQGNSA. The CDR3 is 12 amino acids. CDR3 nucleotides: TGTGCCAGCAGCTATCAAGTAGGTGAGCAGTACTTC. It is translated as CASSYQVGEQYF.

The CDR3 bases are TGTGCCAGCAGCCCAACAGGGGCCACTGAAGCTTTCTTT. It encodes CASSPTGATEAFF. The genes are TRBV6-5 and TRBJ1-1; 7 bases align to TRBD1. The germline gives CDR1 MNHEY, CDR2 SVGAGI. The CDR3 consists of 13 residues. With V trimmed by 6 bases and J by 4 bases, 5 bases remained unmatched.

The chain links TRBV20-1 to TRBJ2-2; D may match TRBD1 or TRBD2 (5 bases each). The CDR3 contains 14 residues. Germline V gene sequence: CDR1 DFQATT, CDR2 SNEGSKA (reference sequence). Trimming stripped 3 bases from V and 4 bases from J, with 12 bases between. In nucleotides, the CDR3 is TGCAGTGCTAGGACGCACGGGGCCACCGGGGAGCTGTTTTTT. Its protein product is CSARTHGATGELFF.

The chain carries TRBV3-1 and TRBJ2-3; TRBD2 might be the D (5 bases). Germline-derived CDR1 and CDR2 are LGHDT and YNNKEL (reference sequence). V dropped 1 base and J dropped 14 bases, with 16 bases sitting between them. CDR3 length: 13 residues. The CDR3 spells CASSQAGSRYAYF. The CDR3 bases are TGTGCCAGCAGCCAAGCGGGAAGCAGATACGCGTATTTT.

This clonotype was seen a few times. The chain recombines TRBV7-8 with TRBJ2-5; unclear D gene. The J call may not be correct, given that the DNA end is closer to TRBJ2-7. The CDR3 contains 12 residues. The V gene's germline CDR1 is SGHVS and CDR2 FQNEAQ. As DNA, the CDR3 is TGTGCCAGCAGCTTAGAGGAGTACGAGCAGTACTTC. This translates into CASSLEEYEQYF.

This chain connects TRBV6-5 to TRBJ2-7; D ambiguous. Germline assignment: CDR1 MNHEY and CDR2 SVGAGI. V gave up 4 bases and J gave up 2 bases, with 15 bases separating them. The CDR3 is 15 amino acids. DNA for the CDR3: TGTGCCAGCAGTTTGACCGGCTACTCCACCTACGAGCAGTACTTC. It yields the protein CASSLTGYSTYEQYF.

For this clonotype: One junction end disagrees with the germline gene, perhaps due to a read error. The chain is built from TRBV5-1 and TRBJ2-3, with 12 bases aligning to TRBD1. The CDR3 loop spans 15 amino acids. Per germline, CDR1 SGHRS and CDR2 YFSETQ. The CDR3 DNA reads TGCGCCAGCAGCTCTGGGACAGGGGGCTCAGATACGCGGTATTTT. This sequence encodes CASSSGTGGSDTRYF.

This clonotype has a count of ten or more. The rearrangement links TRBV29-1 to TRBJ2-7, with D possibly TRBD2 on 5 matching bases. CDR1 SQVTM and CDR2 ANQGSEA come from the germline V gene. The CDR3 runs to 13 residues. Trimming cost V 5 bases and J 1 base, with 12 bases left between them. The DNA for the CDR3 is TGCAGCGTTCGGGAACAGATGTCCTACGAGCAGTACTTC. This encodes CSVREQMSYEQYF.

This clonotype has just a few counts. CDR3 in amino acids: CASSINGAPNYGYTF. Written as DNA, the CDR3 is TGCGCCAGCAGCATTAACGGGGCTCCTAACTATGGCTACACCTTC. The rearrangement links TRBV5-1 to TRBJ1-2; TRBD1 is a possible D gene (5 bases). CDR3 length equals 15 residues. The V end was cut by 4 bases, the J end by 0 bases, with 13 bases between. CDR1 is SGHRS, CDR2 YFSETQ, per germline.